These 18 T cell receptor beta chains were sequenced from one sample in a study of beta chain features in type 1 diabetes (dated 2018 in TCRdb). The library was built by means of the immunoSEQ multiplex PCR assay. The High Capacity cDNA Reverse Transcription Kit was used to reverse transcribe all of the isolated RNA, meaning that expressed TCRB transcripts were what got sequenced. In TCRdb, the immuneACCESS table is reduced to in-frame sequences with V and J assigned. These tables do not hold every clone; where another copy was compared, an unresolved V gene accounts for under half, and the others remain unexplained. The sample contains about 360,000 clones, 10% to 15% of them found a single time. The ten largest clones capture 0.017% of the sample. The sequenced sample was naive CD4+ T cells from blood. The label giving this sample's cell subset or site can be read as: true naive CD4+ T cells. The source of these receptors is a man between 18 and 35 years old in good health.

There are a few counts of this clone. The gene calls are TRBV30 and TRBJ1-2, with D unresolved. The CDR3 contains 11 residues. V was cut by 2 bases and J by 8 bases, with 9 bases left in between. From germline, CDR1 is GTSNPN and CDR2 SVGIG (reference sequence). For the CDR3, the DNA is TGTGCCTGGAGTCCGACTACGGGCTACACCTTC. The encoded protein is CAWSPTTGYTF. Full variable domain (missing parts from reference TRBV30 and TRBJ1-2): SQTIHQWPATLVQPVGSPLSLECTVEGTSNPNLYWYRQAAGRGLQLLFYSVGIGQISSEVPQNLSASRPQDRQFILSSKKLLLSDSGFYLCAWSPTTGYTFGSGTRLTVV.

The chain carries TRBV4-2 and TRBJ1-1; D not resolved. Trimming cost V 1 base and J 1 base, with 10 bases left between them. The CDR3 runs to 15 residues. Germline loops: CDR1 LGHNA, CDR2 YNFKEQ. The CDR3 nucleotides read TGTGCCAGCAGCCAAGCGGCCAGGAAGAACACTGAAGCTTTCTTT. It yields the protein CASSQAARKNTEAFF.

This clone was seen more than once but under ten times. The chain uses TRBV28 and TRBJ2-1; 7 bases match TRBD2. Germline CDR1 reads MDHEN; CDR2 reads SYDVKM. Trimming took 4 bases from V and 2 from J; bases not matched to a gene: 8. The CDR3 loop spans 16 amino acids. The CDR3 protein is CASSSLAELTYNEQFF. The CDR3 DNA reads TGTGCCAGCAGTTCTCTAGCGGAGCTAACCTACAATGAGCAGTTCTTC.

J is TRBJ2-3 and V is TRBV7-2; D unresolved. This CDR3 spans 13 amino acids. V lost 2 bases to trimming and J lost 6 bases, with 9 bases between them. CDR1 SGHTA and CDR2 FQGNSA come from the germline V gene. The CDR3 nucleotides read TGTGCCAGCAGCTTATCACTACGGGATACGCAGTATTTT. It yields the protein CASSLSLRDTQYF.

This clone was seen a few times. The CDR3 bases are TGTGCCTGGAGTGTATTCTCTACCGGGGAGCTGTTTTTT. As protein: CAWSVFSTGELFF. The chain combines TRBV30 with TRBJ2-2; D remains ambiguous. V gave up 0 bases and J gave up 5 bases, with 7 bases separating them. This CDR3 spans 13 amino acids. Germline V gene lookup returns CDR1 GTSNPN and CDR2 SVGIG (reference sequence).

A single count supports this clone. CDR3 residues: CASSPNRVANEPQHF. The CDR3 DNA follows: TGTGCCAGCTCACCAAACAGGGTAGCTAATGAGCCCCAGCATTTT. The chain employs TRBV18 and TRBJ1-5; TRBD1 might be the D (6 bases). The germline V gene has CDR1 KGHSH and CDR2 LQKENI. The CDR3 is 15 residues long. Between the trimmed V and J ends, which lost 2 bases and 8 bases, there was a span of 16 bases.

This clone was seen a handful of times. The gene calls are TRBV7-3 and TRBJ1-2; 8 bases align to TRBD1. The trim removed 6 bases at V and 7 bases at J, leaving 7 bases unmatched. Germline V CDR1 and CDR2: SGHTA, FQGTGA. The CDR3 runs 13 residues. CDR3 bases: TGTGCCAGCAGTCAAACCCAGGGGGCTGGCTACACCTTC. It codes for CASSQTQGAGYTF.

This clone has only a few counts. V is TRBV28 and J is TRBJ2-7; TRBD2 matches 7 bases. This CDR3 has 13 amino acids. Germline CDR1 reads MDHEN; CDR2 reads SYDVKM. Trimming removed 6 bases from V and 7 bases from J; junction bases left unmatched: 9. CDR3 protein: CASSPPGLREQYF. The CDR3 nucleotides read TGTGCCAGCAGCCCGCCGGGACTAAGAGAGCAGTACTTC.

The chain uses TRBV30 and TRBJ2-1, with TRBD2 identical over 9 bases. The V gene's germline CDR1 is GTSNPN and CDR2 SVGIG (reference sequence). The CDR3 consists of 15 residues. Germline trimming cut 0 bases from V and 12 bases from J; bases unmatched to any gene: 12. CDR3 DNA: TGTGCCTGGAGTGTTGCTGTAGCGGGAGAGGTAGGGCAGTTCTTC. Translated: CAWSVAVAGEVGQFF.

The table lists this clone with a few counts. V usage is TRBV7-2 and J usage is TRBJ2-7; D not resolved. Trimming removed 3 bases from V and 3 bases from J, with 9 bases in between. Germline V CDR1 and CDR2: SGHTA, FQGNSA. CDR3 length: 13 residues. The CDR3 DNA reads TGTGCCAGCAGCTTTAGCCCCTTCTACGAGCAGTACTTC. It is translated as CASSFSPFYEQYF.

This clone was observed a handful of times. The rearrangement uses TRBV30 and TRBJ1-5, with TRBD1 matching 8 bases. Germline assignment: CDR1 GTSNPN and CDR2 SVGIG (reference sequence). V dropped 1 base and J dropped 9; count of bases not matched to a gene: 8. This CDR3 spans 14 amino acids. In nucleotides, the CDR3 is TGTGCCTGGAGTGCCGACAGGGGTCAATGGCCCCAGCATTTT. It encodes CAWSADRGQWPQHF.

This clone appeared a few times. The V and J genes are TRBV7-8 and TRBJ2-3; the D is unclear. V dropped 3 bases and J dropped 0 bases, with 16 bases sitting between them. Looked up from germline, CDR1 is SGHVS and CDR2 is FQNEAQ. CDR3 size: 17 residues. The CDR3 spells CASSFYRFPTSTDTQYF. The CDR3 DNA sequence: TGTGCCAGCAGCTTCTACAGATTTCCTACTAGCACAGATACGCAGTATTTT.

The J gene is TRBJ1-5, the V gene TRBV2; D remains ambiguous. V shed 3 bases and J shed 3 bases, with 9 bases lying between them. The CDR3 extends over 14 amino acids. Germline V gives CDR1 SNHLY, CDR2 FYNNEI. CDR3 in amino acids: CASSERVINQPQHF. CDR3 DNA sequence: TGTGCCAGCAGTGAGAGAGTCATCAATCAGCCCCAGCATTTT. Supplemented by reference TRBV2 and TRBJ1-5, the full variable domain reads EPEVTQTPSHQVTQMGQEVILRCVPISNHLYFYWYRQILGQKVEFLVSFYNNEISEKSEIFDDQFSVERPDGSNFTLKIRSTKLEDSAMYFCASSERVINQPQHFGDGTRLSIL.

The chain has TRBV5-1 and TRBJ2-2, with 8 nucleotides matching TRBD1. The junction had 7 bases not matched to a gene; V was cut back by 4 bases and J by 5 bases. Per the germline V gene, CDR1 is SGHRS and CDR2 is YFSETQ. CDR3 length: 15 amino acids. The CDR3 DNA is TGCGCCAGCAGCACAAGACAGGGGAAGACCGGGGAGCTGTTTTTT. It translates to CASSTRQGKTGELFF.

The CDR3 nucleotides read TGTGCCAGCTCATCAAGTCCAGGGGGAGCCCAGCCCCAGCATTTT. Translation: CASSSSPGGAQPQHF. The chain links TRBV18 to TRBJ1-5; 7 bases match TRBD1. CDR1 is KGHSH and CDR2 is LQKENI in the germline V gene. CDR3 length: 15 residues. V was pared by 5 bases and J by 7 bases, with 11 bases of the junction left unmatched.

This rearrangement joins TRBV4-2 to TRBJ2-3; D is perhaps TRBD2 (6 bases). Germline V lookup: CDR1 LGHNA, CDR2 YNFKEQ. Trimming shortened V by 4 bases and J by 6 bases, and 20 bases separated the two germline ends. The CDR3 has 16 amino acids. The DNA for the CDR3 is TGTGCCAGCAGCCCAAGAGGAGGGAAAGGCGCCGATACGCAGTATTTT. This translates into CASSPRGGKGADTQYF.

V and J are TRBV4-2 and TRBJ1-1; D unresolved. Germline CDR1 and CDR2: LGHNA and YNFKEQ. The V and J ends lost 4 bases and 1 base respectively, with 10 bases between them. This CDR3 is 14 amino acids long. CDR3 amino acids: CASSRPTGNTEAFF. CDR3 nucleotide sequence: TGTGCCAGCAGCCGACCGACGGGGAACACTGAAGCTTTCTTT.

V usage is TRBV30 and J usage is TRBJ1-2; 7 nucleotides line up with TRBD1. With V trimmed by 3 bases and J by 4 bases, 2 bases remained unmatched. The germline CDR1 and CDR2 sequences are GTSNPN and SVGIG (reference sequence). This CDR3 comprises 12 residues. The CDR3 DNA follows: TGTGCCTGGAGCGGGACAGCCTATGGCTACACCTTC. It codes for CAWSGTAYGYTF.